The text below deals with one TCR beta chain. This record belongs to a study of blood T cell repertoires in COVID-19. For the study at large: Whether acute or convalescent, the COVID-19 samples came from the United States, Italy and Spain. In each case, the material was cDNA or gDNA derived from T cells, B-cell-depleted T cells, or PBMCs.

Original analysis: Estimation of nucleated cell counts was performed using reference gene primer amplification. TCRdb's copy holds only in-frame clones and misses some; the assay was immunoSEQ multiplex PCR. That table supplies the V and J calls and clone size; D and trimming were determined from the DNA. The sample lists around 170,000 clones; about 88% were seen once. CDR3 length: 14 residues. V was clipped by 2 bases and J by 2 bases, with 7 bases between them. From germline, CDR1 is MNHEY and CDR2 SVGEGT. Sequencing was carried out using peripheral blood. The chain carries TRBV6-2 or TRBV6-3 and TRBJ1-5, with a possible D match to TRBD1 (5 bases). The clonotype originates from a man younger than 40 with active or convalescent COVID-19. The CDR3: CASSYGGGNQPQHF. For the CDR3, the DNA is TGTGCCAGCAGTTACGGGGGGGGCAATCAGCCCCAGCATTTT.